The clone carrying this TCR beta chain was counted a few times. The antigen remains undetermined. Assay used: immunoSEQ multiplex PCR; TCRdb lists only in-frame clones, some missing. The table includes 35,000 to 45,000 clones, 80% to 90% detected once. This sample was taken from a study of OX40 agonist ivuxolimab in advanced cancers. Turning to the study itself: The treatment was a fully human IgG2 OX40 agonist, ivuxolimab.

Study outcomes and limitations: Doses of 0.1 to 3.0 mg/kg were accompanied by clonal expansion of CD4+ and CD8+ blood T cells by week 6.

V shed 5 bases, J shed 7 bases, and the junction held 19 bases outside the gene matches. Germline loops: CDR1 MNHEY, CDR2 SMNVEV (reference sequence). This CDR3 region has 17 residues. The chain couples TRBV27 to TRBJ2-7, with 8 positions matching TRBD1. This sample comprised CD4+ or CD8+ T cells sorted from blood, obtained in a trial of the OX40 agonist ivuxolimab. The clonotype was recovered from an adult with an advanced solid tumor such as melanoma, head and neck, liver or kidney cancer. The chain's CDR3 is CASSTRDRIFPTWEQYF. Here the CDR3 DNA reads TGTGCCAGCAGTACCCGGGACAGGATTTTTCCTACTTGGGAGCAGTACTTC.